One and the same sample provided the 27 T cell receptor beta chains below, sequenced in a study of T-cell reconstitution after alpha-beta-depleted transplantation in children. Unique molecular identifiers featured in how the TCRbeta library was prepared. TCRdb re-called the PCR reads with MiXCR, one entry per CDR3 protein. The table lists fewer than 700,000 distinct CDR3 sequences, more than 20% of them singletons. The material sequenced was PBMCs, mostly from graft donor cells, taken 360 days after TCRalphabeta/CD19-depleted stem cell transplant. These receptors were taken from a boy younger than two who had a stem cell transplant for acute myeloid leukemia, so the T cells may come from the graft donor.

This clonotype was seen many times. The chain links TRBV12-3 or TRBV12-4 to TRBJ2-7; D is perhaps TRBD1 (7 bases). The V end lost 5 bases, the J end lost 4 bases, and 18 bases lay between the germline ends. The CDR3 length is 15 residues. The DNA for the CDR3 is TGTGCCAGCAGTCGGGAGAGACAGGGCGGATACGAGCAGTACTTC. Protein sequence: CASSRERQGGYEQYF.

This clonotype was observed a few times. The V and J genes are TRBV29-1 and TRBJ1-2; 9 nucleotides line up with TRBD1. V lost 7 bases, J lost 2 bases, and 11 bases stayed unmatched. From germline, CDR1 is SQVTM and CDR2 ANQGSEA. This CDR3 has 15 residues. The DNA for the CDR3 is TGCAGCGCACCGGGACAGGGCTCCTCCAACTATGGCTACACCTTC. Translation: CSAPGQGSSNYGYTF. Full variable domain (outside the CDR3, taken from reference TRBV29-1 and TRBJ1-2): SAVISQKPSRDICQRGTSLTIQCQVDSQVTMMFWYRQQPGQSLTLIATANQGSEATYESGFVIDKFPISRPNLTFSTLTVSNMSPEDSSIYLCSAPGQGSSNYGYTFGSGTRLTVV.

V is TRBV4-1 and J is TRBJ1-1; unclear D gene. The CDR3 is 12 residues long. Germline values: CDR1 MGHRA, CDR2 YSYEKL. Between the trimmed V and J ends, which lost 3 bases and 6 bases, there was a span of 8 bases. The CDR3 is CASSHPGAEAFF. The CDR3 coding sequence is TGCGCCAGCAGCCACCCCGGGGCTGAAGCTTTCTTT.

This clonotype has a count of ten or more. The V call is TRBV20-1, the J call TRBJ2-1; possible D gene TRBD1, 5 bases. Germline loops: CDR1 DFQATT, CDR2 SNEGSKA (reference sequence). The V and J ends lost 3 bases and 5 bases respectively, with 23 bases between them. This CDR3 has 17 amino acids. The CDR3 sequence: CSARAVIPTELNNEQFF. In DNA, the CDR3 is TGCAGTGCTAGGGCGGTCATCCCGACAGAACTGAACAATGAGCAGTTCTTC.

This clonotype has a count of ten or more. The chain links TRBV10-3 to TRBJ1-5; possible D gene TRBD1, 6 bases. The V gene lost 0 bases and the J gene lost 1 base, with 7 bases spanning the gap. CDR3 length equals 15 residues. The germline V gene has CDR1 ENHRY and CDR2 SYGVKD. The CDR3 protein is CAISESGQSNQPQHF. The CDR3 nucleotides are TGTGCCATCAGTGAGTCTGGACAGAGCAATCAGCCCCAGCATTTT.

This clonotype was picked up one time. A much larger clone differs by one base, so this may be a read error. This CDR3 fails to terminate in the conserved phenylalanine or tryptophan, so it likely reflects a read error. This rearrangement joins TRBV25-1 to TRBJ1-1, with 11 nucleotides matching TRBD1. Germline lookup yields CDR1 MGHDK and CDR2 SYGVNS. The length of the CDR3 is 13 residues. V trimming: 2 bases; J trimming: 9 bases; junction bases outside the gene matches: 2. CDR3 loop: CASSEGTGGQAFC. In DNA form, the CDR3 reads TGTGCCAGCAGTGAAGGGACAGGGGGGCAAGCTTTCTGT.

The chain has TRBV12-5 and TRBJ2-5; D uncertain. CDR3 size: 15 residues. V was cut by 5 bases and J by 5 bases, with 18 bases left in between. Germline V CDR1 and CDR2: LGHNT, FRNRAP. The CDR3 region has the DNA TGTGCTAGTGGTCCGTCCCGGGCAGTAGGGGAGACCCAGTACTTC. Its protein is CASGPSRAVGETQYF.

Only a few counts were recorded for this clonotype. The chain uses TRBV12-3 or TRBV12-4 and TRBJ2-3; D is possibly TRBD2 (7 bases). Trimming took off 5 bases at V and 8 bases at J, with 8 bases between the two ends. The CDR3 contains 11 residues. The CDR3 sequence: CASSGGATQYF. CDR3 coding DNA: TGTGCCAGCAGTGGGGGGGCTACGCAGTATTTT.

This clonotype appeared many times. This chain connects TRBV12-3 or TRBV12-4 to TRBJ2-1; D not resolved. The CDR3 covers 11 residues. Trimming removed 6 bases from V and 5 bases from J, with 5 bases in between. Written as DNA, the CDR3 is TGTGCCAGCAGGGCCGACAATGAGCAGTTCTTC. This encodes CASRADNEQFF.

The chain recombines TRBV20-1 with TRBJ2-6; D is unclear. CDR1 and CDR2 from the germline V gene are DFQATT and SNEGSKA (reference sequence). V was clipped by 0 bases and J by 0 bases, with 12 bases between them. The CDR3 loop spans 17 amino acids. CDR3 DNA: TGCAGTGCTAGAGATCGCACACGGAACTCTGGGGCCAACGTCCTGACTTTC. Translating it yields CSARDRTRNSGANVLTF.

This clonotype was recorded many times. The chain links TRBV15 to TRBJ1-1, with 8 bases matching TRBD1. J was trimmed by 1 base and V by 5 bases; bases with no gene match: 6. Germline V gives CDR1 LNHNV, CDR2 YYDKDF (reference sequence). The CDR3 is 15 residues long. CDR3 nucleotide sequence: TGTGCCACCAGCTCGACAGGGGATGGGAACACTGAAGCTTTCTTT. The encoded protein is CATSSTGDGNTEAFF.

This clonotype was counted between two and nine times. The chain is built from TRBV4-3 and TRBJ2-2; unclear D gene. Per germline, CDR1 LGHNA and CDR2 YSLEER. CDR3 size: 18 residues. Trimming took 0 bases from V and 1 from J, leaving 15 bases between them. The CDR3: CASSQDLGLTVNTGELFF. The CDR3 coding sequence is TGCGCCAGCAGCCAAGATTTAGGGCTTACTGTGAACACCGGGGAGCTGTTTTTT.

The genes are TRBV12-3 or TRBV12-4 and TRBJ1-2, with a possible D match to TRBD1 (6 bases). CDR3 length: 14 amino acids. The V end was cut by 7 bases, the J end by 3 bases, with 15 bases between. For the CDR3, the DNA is TGTGCCAGCACCAAAAGGGGGGGGCACTATGGCTACACCTTC. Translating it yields CASTKRGGHYGYTF.

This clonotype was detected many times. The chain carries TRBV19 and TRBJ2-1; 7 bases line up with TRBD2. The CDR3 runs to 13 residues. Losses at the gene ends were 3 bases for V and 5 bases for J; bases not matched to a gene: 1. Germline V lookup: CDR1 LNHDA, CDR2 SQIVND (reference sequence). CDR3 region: CASSIGTNNEQFF. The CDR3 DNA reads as TGTGCCAGTAGTATTGGGACTAACAATGAGCAGTTCTTC. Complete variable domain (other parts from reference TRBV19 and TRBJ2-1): DGGITQSPKYLFRKEGQNVTLSCEQNLNHDAMYWYRQDPGQGLRLIYYSQIVNDFQKGDIAEGYSVSREKKESFPLTVTSAQKNPTAFYLCASSIGTNNEQFFGPGTRLTVL.

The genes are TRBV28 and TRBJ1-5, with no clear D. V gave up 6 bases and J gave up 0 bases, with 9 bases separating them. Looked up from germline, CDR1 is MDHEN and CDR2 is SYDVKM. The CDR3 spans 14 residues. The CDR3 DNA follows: TGTGCCAGCAGGAGAGAATATAGCAATCAGCCCCAGCATTTT. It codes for CASRREYSNQPQHF.

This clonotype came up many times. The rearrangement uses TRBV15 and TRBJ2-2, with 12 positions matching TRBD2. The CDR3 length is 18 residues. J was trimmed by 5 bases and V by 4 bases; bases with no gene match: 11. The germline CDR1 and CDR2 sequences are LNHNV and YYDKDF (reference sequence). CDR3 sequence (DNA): TGTGCCACCAGCATACCCGGGACTAGCGGGTCGGAGACCGGGGAGCTGTTTTTT. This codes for CATSIPGTSGSETGELFF.

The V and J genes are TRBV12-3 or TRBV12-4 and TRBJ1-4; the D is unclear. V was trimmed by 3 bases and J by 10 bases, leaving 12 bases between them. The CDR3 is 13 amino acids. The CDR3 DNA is TGTGCCAGCAGTTTGGGCGTTCGGCGAAAACTGTTTTTT. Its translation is CASSLGVRRKLFF.

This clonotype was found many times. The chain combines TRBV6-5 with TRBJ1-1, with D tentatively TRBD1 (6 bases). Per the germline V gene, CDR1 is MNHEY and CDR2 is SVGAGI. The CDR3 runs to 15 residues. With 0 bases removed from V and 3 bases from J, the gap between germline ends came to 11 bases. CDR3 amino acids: CASSYSIGGHTEAFF. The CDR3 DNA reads TGTGCCAGCAGTTACTCGATCGGGGGGCACACTGAAGCTTTCTTT.

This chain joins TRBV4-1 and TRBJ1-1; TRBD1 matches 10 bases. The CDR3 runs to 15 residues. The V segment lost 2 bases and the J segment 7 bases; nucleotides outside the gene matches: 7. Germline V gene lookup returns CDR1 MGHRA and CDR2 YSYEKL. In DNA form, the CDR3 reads TGCGCCAGCAGCCAAACACCGGGACAGGGGCTTGAAGCTTTCTTT. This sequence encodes CASSQTPGQGLEAFF.

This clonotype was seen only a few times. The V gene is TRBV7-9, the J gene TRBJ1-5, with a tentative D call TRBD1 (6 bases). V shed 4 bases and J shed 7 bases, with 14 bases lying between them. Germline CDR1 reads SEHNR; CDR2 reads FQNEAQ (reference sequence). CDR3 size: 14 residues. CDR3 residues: CASSSGHRDQPQHF. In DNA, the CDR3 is TGTGCCAGCAGCTCGGGTCACAGGGACCAGCCCCAGCATTTT.

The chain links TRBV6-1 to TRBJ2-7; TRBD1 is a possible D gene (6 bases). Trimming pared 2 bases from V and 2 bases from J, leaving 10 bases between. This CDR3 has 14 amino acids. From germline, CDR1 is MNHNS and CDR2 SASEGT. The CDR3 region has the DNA TGTGCCAGCAGTGAACAGGGGCTCCCCTACGAGCAGTACGTC. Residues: CASSEQGLPYEQYV.

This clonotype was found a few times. In DNA, the CDR3 is TGCAGTGCTTCGGGGAGGGCCCGGGGCACTGAAGCTTTCTTT. Residues: CSASGRARGTEAFF. The rearrangement uses TRBV20-1 and TRBJ1-1; D not resolved. CDR3 size: 14 residues. Germline CDR1 is DFQATT and CDR2 is SNEGSKA (reference sequence). V was shortened by 5 bases and J by 4 bases, with 17 bases between the two germline ends.

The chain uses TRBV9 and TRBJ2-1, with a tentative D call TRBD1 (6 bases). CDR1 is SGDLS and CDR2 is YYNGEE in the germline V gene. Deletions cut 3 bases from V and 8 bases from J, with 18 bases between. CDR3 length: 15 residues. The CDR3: CASSEEDSLVDEQFF. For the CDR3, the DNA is TGTGCCAGCAGCGAGGAGGACAGCCTCGTGGATGAGCAGTTCTTC.

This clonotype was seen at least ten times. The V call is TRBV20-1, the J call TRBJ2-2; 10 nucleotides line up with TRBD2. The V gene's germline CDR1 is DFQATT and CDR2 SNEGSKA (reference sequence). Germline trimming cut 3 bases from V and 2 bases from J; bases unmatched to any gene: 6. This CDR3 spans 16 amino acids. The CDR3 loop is CSASSLAGANTGELFF. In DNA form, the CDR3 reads TGCAGTGCTAGTAGTCTAGCGGGGGCCAACACCGGGGAGCTGTTTTTT.

CDR3 in amino acids: CASSQVGTGDTEAFF. CDR3 DNA: TGTGCCAGCAGCCAAGTTGGGACAGGGGACACTGAAGCTTTCTTT. The chain recombines TRBV3-1 with TRBJ1-1; 10 nucleotides match TRBD1. Germline CDR1 is LGHDT and CDR2 is YNNKEL (reference sequence). Trimming took 1 base from V and 3 from J; bases not matched to a gene: 2. There are 15 residues in the CDR3.

CDR3 in amino acids: CASTLRGTDTQYF. CDR3 DNA sequence: TGTGCCAGCACCCTACGGGGGACAGATACGCAGTATTTT. The gene calls are TRBV28 and TRBJ2-3; tentatively, D is TRBD2 (6 bases). The CDR3 is 13 residues long. CDR1 MDHEN and CDR2 SYDVKM come from the germline V gene. With 7 bases removed from V and 3 bases from J, the gap between germline ends came to 11 bases.

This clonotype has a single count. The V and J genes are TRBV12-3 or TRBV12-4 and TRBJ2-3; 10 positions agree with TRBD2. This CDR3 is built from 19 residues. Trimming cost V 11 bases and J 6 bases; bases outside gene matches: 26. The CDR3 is CAFCHTASSGGLSADTQYF. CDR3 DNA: TGTGCCTTCTGTCATACCGCATCTAGCGGGGGACTATCTGCTGATACGCAGTATTTT.